This record looks at one TCR beta chain sequence and its context. This specimen comes from a study of cytomegalovirus exposure and HLA in healthy donors. This PCR relied on a set of 60 Vbeta primers and 13 Jbeta primers. Assay used: immunoSEQ multiplex PCR; TCRdb lists only in-frame clones, some missing. Of 130,000 or so clones listed, more than 75% are singletons. CDR3 length: 15 residues. Germline V gives CDR1 SGHVS, CDR2 FNYEAQ. V was trimmed by 6 bases and J by 2 bases, leaving 15 bases between them. The receptor was isolated from a man between 18 and 29 years old in good health and CMV-seropositive. Sequenced input: PBMCs. The J gene is TRBJ2-3, the V gene TRBV7-6, with a tentative D call TRBD1 (6 bases). The CDR3 reads CASRLMAGDTDTQYF. The CDR3 nucleotides read TGTGCCAGCAGATTGATGGCAGGGGACACAGATACGCAGTATTTT. Using reference TRBV7-6 and TRBJ2-3 for the parts outside the CDR3, the full variable domain is GAGVSQSPRYKVTKRGQDVALRCDPISGHVSLYWYRQALGQGPEFLTYFNYEAQQDKSGLPNDRFSAERPEGSISTLTIQRTEQRDSAMYRCASRLMAGDTDTQYFGPGTRLTVL.